Presented here are 14 T cell receptor beta chains from one specimen sequenced in a study of memory CD4+ T cells and cytomegalovirus serostatus. The sort gate was single viable CD3+CD4+CD8-CD45RO+ cells for memory CD4+ T cells. Assay used: immunoSEQ multiplex PCR; TCRdb lists only in-frame clones, some missing. Of 55,000 or so clones listed, over 70% are singletons. The sample comprised memory CD4+ T cells from blood. All receptors come from an adult in good health and CMV-seropositive.

This chain links TRBV28 with TRBJ2-1; D gene uncertain. The CDR3 contains 13 residues. The V and J ends lost 11 bases and 2 bases respectively, with 13 bases between them. The germline V gene has CDR1 MDHEN and CDR2 SYDVKM. CDR3 in amino acids: CAGANEPYNEQFF. CDR3 in DNA: TGTGCCGGAGCAAACGAACCCTACAATGAGCAGTTCTTC. Full variable domain (missing parts from reference TRBV28 and TRBJ2-1): DVKVTQSSRYLVKRTGEKVFLECVQDMDHENMFWYRQDPGLGLRLIYFSYDVKMKEKGDIPEGYSVSREKKERFSLILESASTNQTSMYLCAGANEPYNEQFFGPGTRLTVL.

This rearrangement joins TRBV6-4 to TRBJ2-5; the D gene is possibly TRBD2 (5 bases). The CDR3 consists of 16 residues. Germline V gene sequence: CDR1 MRHNA, CDR2 SNTAGT. The V and J ends lost 4 bases and 3 bases respectively, with 18 bases between them. In DNA form, the CDR3 reads TGTGCCAGCAGTGCCCCTGACCGGGATACTGAAGAGACCCAGTACTTC. Amino acid sequence: CASSAPDRDTEETQYF.

The chain links TRBV7-9 to TRBJ2-3, with TRBD2 matching over 11 bases. The V segment lost 4 bases and the J segment 4 bases; nucleotides outside the gene matches: 4. Germline values: CDR1 SEHNR, CDR2 FQNEAQ (reference sequence). The CDR3 runs 15 residues. CDR3 in DNA: TGTGCCAGCAGCTCGTTAGCGGGGGGGTCAGATACGCAGTATTTT. Translated, it gives CASSSLAGGSDTQYF.

The rearrangement uses TRBV4-1 and TRBJ1-6; 7 nucleotides agree with TRBD1. V trimming: 3 bases; J trimming: 7 bases; junction bases outside the gene matches: 9. This CDR3 is 16 amino acids long. Looked up from germline, CDR1 is MGHRA and CDR2 is YSYEKL. CDR3 coding DNA: TGCGCCAGCAGCCAGGTGTGGCAGGGGGTGAATTCACCCCTCCACTTT. Protein product: CASSQVWQGVNSPLHF.

This chain joins TRBV11-1 and TRBJ2-3, with TRBD2 identical over 15 bases. The CDR3 covers 16 residues. Germline V gene data show CDR1 as SGHAT and CDR2 as FQDESV (reference sequence). The J segment lost 3 bases and the V segment lost 4 bases, leaving 2 bases of the junction unmatched. CDR3 loop: CASSSGTSGRTDTQYF. Written as DNA, the CDR3 is TGTGCCAGCAGCTCCGGGACTAGCGGGAGGACAGATACGCAGTATTTT.

The chain joins TRBV7-2 to TRBJ2-1; TRBD2 matches at 11 bases. The V gene's germline CDR1 is SGHTA and CDR2 FQGNSA. The V gene end was trimmed by 6 bases and the J gene end by 7 bases; junction bases not matched to a gene: 11. CDR3 length: 16 residues. For the CDR3, the DNA is TGTGCCAGCAGACCTAGCGGGGGGCTCAGGAATAATGAGCAGTTCTTC. Protein sequence: CASRPSGGLRNNEQFF.

This sequence joins TRBV19 and TRBJ2-4, with 8 bases matching TRBD2. The CDR3 length is 15 residues. The germline gives CDR1 LNHDA, CDR2 SQIVND (reference sequence). V was pared by 5 bases and J by 8 bases, with 11 bases of the junction left unmatched. The CDR3: CASSPSGTSRDIQYF. CDR3 sequence (DNA): TGTGCCAGTAGTCCCTCCGGGACTAGTCGAGACATTCAGTACTTC.

This clone was counted only a few times. This chain uses TRBV12-5 with TRBJ1-2; no firm D call. Germline V gene sequence: CDR1 LGHNT, CDR2 FRNRAP. The ends were cut back, 6 bases at V and 0 bases at J, with 14 bases in the middle. This CDR3 is built from 15 residues. The CDR3 region has the DNA TGTGCTAGTGGCCCACCAGGAAACGCTAACTATGGCTACACCTTC. Translation gives CASGPPGNANYGYTF.

This clone has more than one count but fewer than ten. The chain combines TRBV7-2 with TRBJ2-2, with 10 positions matching TRBD1. This CDR3 contains 15 residues. Germline assignment: CDR1 SGHTA and CDR2 FQGNSA. Unmatched junction bases numbered 3, after V lost 6 bases and J lost 2 bases. Written as DNA, the CDR3 is TGTGCCAGCAGTCGACAGGGGGCTAACACCGGGGAGCTGTTTTTT. Translation gives CASSRQGANTGELFF.

This clone occurred once. This chain links TRBV10-3 with TRBJ2-7, with D perhaps matching TRBD2 (6 bases). The V and J ends lost 4 bases and 4 bases respectively, with 14 bases between them. This CDR3 contains 14 residues. CDR1 and CDR2 (germline): ENHRY, SYGVKD. CDR3: CAISGSAGQYEQYF. In DNA, the CDR3 is TGTGCCATCAGTGGTTCGGCGGGGCAGTACGAGCAGTACTTC.

The chain joins TRBV7-3 to TRBJ2-7; D is possibly TRBD1 or TRBD2 (5 bases each). V lost 8 bases and J lost 1, with 30 bases in between. The length of the CDR3 is 19 residues. Germline assignment: CDR1 SGHTA and CDR2 FQGTGA. This CDR3 reads CASPPPKPGLRSKSYEQYF. CDR3 coding DNA: TGTGCCAGCCCCCCCCCGAAACCGGGGCTTCGCTCCAAATCCTACGAGCAGTACTTC.

The chain joins TRBV18 to TRBJ2-5; TRBD1 matches 10 bases. The CDR3 covers 16 residues. CDR1 is KGHSH, CDR2 LQKENI, per germline. J gave up 4 bases and V 4 bases, and 9 bases lay outside the gene matches. Written as DNA, the CDR3 is TGTGCCAGCTCACTACCCCGGACAGGGGGACTAGAGACCCAGTACTTC. Its translation is CASSLPRTGGLETQYF.

The chain uses TRBV19 and TRBJ2-7, with D tentatively TRBD1 (5 bases). Trimming left V 3 bases short and J 5 bases short, with 17 bases between. CDR3 length: 15 residues. Looked up from germline, CDR1 is LNHDA and CDR2 is SQIVND (reference sequence). CDR3 sequence reads: CASSINRTPKNEQYF. DNA of the CDR3: TGTGCCAGTAGTATTAATAGGACACCTAAAAACGAGCAGTACTTC.

V is TRBV6-1 and J is TRBJ2-1; no clear D gene. Germline values: CDR1 MNHNS, CDR2 SASEGT. Trimming stripped 6 bases from V and 0 bases from J, with 12 bases between. The CDR3 covers 15 residues. CDR3 nucleotides: TGTGCCAGCAGCCCCCTCAGCGTCTCCTACAATGAGCAGTTCTTC. This codes for CASSPLSVSYNEQFF.